These T cell receptor beta chains were read from a single sample in a study of CD8+ T cells in alopecia areata. Using immunoSEQ multiplex PCR, the repertoire was profiled, and TCRdb retains in-frame clones only, with some absent. The sample contains about 200,000 clones, roughly 60% of which appear only once. The specimen comprised CD4+ T cells sorted from blood, sampled at week 24, from a patient treated with tofacitinib. The receptors come from a human donor with alopecia areata. Each CDR3 is given with its conserved first and last residue. Fields, in order: V gene, clone size, J gene, D gene, CDR3 DNA, CDR3 protein. A D gene is named only where the DNA matches it firmly. Size is stated for part of the rows, as once, few or many counts, or as a class when the clone is expanded.

TRBV6-6	-	TRBJ1-2	-	TGTGCCAGCAGTTTGGGGGCCAGTAACTATGGCTACACCTTC	CASSLGASNYGYTF
TRBV29-1	-	TRBJ2-7	TRBD1	TGCAGCGTTCCAGGGGGCACCTACGAGCAGTACTTC	CSVPGGTYEQYF
TRBV7-2	-	TRBJ2-5	TRBD2	TGTGCCAGCAGCTTGGCCGGGACTAGGGATGAGACCCAGTACTTC	CASSLAGTRDETQYF
TRBV6-5	-	TRBJ2-6	-	TGTGCCAGCAAGTCTGGGGCCAACGTCCTGACTTTC	CASKSGANVLTF
TRBV5-6	-	TRBJ2-7	TRBD1	TGTGCCAGCAGCCCTGATCCGGGACAGGGTTTTTACGAGCAGTACTTC	CASSPDPGQGFYEQYF
TRBV6-5	few	TRBJ2-7	TRBD2	TGTGCCAGTGGACTAGCGGGCGCCTACGAGCAGTACTTC	CASGLAGAYEQYF
TRBV29-1	-	TRBJ2-2	-	TGCAGCGTTAGGAGCGGCCTAGCGAACACCGGGGAGCTGTTTTTT	CSVRSGLANTGELFF
TRBV2	-	TRBJ2-3	TRBD2	TGTGCCAGCAGTTACCTAGCGGGCAAAGATACGCAGTATTTT	CASSYLAGKDTQYF
TRBV7-9	-	TRBJ2-7	TRBD1	TGTGCCAGCAGCCCCGGACAGGGGGCGATCGAGCAGTACTTC	CASSPGQGAIEQYF
TRBV11-2	-	TRBJ2-6	-	TGTGCCAGCAGCCGCGATCGGGCCAACGTCCTGACTTTC	CASSRDRANVLTF
TRBV5-1	-	TRBJ1-1	-	TGCGCCAGCAGCTTGGCGGTGGGCGTATCGACTGAAGCTTTCTTT	CASSLAVGVSTEAFF
TRBV29-1	-	TRBJ2-5	TRBD2	TGCAGCGTTGTGGCTAGCGGGCTTCAAGAGACCCAGTACTTC	CSVVASGLQETQYF
TRBV27	few	TRBJ2-5	TRBD2	TGTGCCAGCAGTTTATCGCTAGGGACTAGCGACGAGACCCAGTACTTC	CASSLSLGTSDETQYF
TRBV18	-	TRBJ1-5	TRBD1	TGTGCCAGCTCCCTGGGGACAGGAGGGGATCAGCCCCAGCATTTT	CASSLGTGGDQPQHF
TRBV7-9	-	TRBJ2-7	-	TGTGCCAGTCAGGCGGACTCCTACGAGCAGTACTTC	CASQADSYEQYF
TRBV25-1	-	TRBJ2-2	-	TGTGCCAGCAGTGTACGGGGCACCGGGGAGCTGTTTTTT	CASSVRGTGELFF
TRBV4-3	-	TRBJ2-7	-	TGCGCCAGCAGCCAAGGACGGACCAGCTCCTACGAGCAGTACTTC	CASSQGRTSSYEQYF
TRBV30	-	TRBJ2-1	TRBD2	TGTGCCTGGAGTGGACTAGCGGGGAATGAGCAGTTCTTC	CAWSGLAGNEQFF
TRBV5-6	-	TRBJ1-5	-	TGTGCCAGCAGCTTCGGGGTAGGGAGCAATCAGCCCCAGCATTTT	CASSFGVGSNQPQHF
TRBV5-4	once	TRBJ1-1	-	TGTGCCAGCAGCTTGAGGCAGGGCATCGGAGCTTTCTTT	CASSLRQGIGAFF
TRBV7-9	-	TRBJ2-2	TRBD1	TGTGCCAGCAGCCAAGGACAGGGGTTGCCCACCGGGGAGCTGTTTTTT	CASSQGQGLPTGELFF
TRBV7-6	-	TRBJ2-1	-	TGTGCCAGCAGCTTAAGACTAGGCCTATCGGAGGGGGGATACAATGAGCAGTTCTTC	CASSLRLGLSEGGYNEQFF
TRBV25-1	-	TRBJ1-4	-	TGTGCCAGCAGTGATCCGGGACGGAATAATGAAAAACTGTTTTTT	CASSDPGRNNEKLFF
TRBV7-9	-	TRBJ1-2	-	TGTGCCAGCAGCCTGGCTACTAACTATGGCTACACCTTC	CASSLATNYGYTF
TRBV30	once	TRBJ2-1	TRBD2	TGTGCCTGGAGCGGGACTAGCGGGTACTACAATGAGCAGTTCTTC	CAWSGTSGYYNEQFF
TRBV5-6	-	TRBJ2-7	-	TGTGCCAGCAGCCTCCGCTACGACAGCCATCCAGCCTACGAGCAGTACTTC	CASSLRYDSHPAYEQYF
TRBV10-3	-	TRBJ2-3	-	TGTGCCATCAGTGAGGGGGTCGGCACAGATACGCAGTATTTT	CAISEGVGTDTQYF
TRBV30	few	TRBJ2-1	-	TGTGCCTGGAGTGTATTCGGGACGCACAATGAGCAGTTCTTC	CAWSVFGTHNEQFF
TRBV7-9	-	TRBJ2-3	-	TGTGCCAGCAGCTCCCGAGACGGACAGCGAACAGATACGCAGTATTTT	CASSSRDGQRTDTQYF